The 20 T cell receptor beta chains below come from one sample, sequenced in a study of identical twins (dated by TCRdb to the mid-2010s). Library preparation used 5' RACE. This sample was sequenced with an Illumina HiSeq 2000. TCRdb cleaned the public reads at Q25 with fastp, built clones with MiXCR and kept in-frame beta chains. Entries are consolidated by CDR3 protein sequence, retaining the most common genes and DNA. This sample gives some 1,700,000 distinct CDR3 sequences in total; roughly a third of them show up just once. The top ten clonotypes cover over 0.25% of the sample. Sequenced input: cord blood. These receptors were obtained from a newborn girl in good health.

The sample holds a few counts of this clonotype. The V call is TRBV7-2, the J call TRBJ1-3; no reliable D call. CDR1 SGHTA and CDR2 FQGNSA come from the germline V gene. Trimming removed 1 base from V and 0 bases from J, with 4 bases in between. This CDR3 comprises 14 residues. CDR3 DNA sequence: TGTGCCAGCAGCTTAGACAGCTCTGGAAACACCATATATTTT. This translates into CASSLDSSGNTIYF.

The chain has TRBV20-1 and TRBJ1-1; TRBD1 matches at 7 bases. With V trimmed by 4 bases and J by 5 bases, 7 bases remained unmatched. This CDR3 has 13 amino acids. Germline V gene sequence: CDR1 DFQATT, CDR2 SNEGSKA (reference sequence). The CDR3 nucleotides read TGCAGTGCTACCACCCCGACAGGGACTGAAGCTTTCTTT. Translating gives CSATTPTGTEAFF.

A note on this clonotype: A much larger clone is a single base away; this may be a read error. As DNA, the CDR3 is TGCGGCGCAAGGACAGGGTCCTACAATGAGCAGTTCTTC. The encoded protein is CGARTGSYNEQFF. V and J are TRBV29-1 and TRBJ2-1; 8 bases match TRBD1. Germline lookup yields CDR1 SQVTM and CDR2 ANQGSEA. This CDR3 comprises 13 residues.

This clonotype was observed a handful of times. The chain has TRBV28 and TRBJ2-3, with D tentatively TRBD1 (5 bases). The CDR3 covers 14 residues. Per germline, CDR1 MDHEN and CDR2 SYDVKM. The germline V and J ends were trimmed by 2 bases and 1 base, with 7 bases remaining between them. CDR3 DNA: TGTGCCAGCAGTTTACCACAGGGCACAGATACGCAGTATTTT. Protein product: CASSLPQGTDTQYF.

This clonotype was found a few times. The gene calls are TRBV11-2 and TRBJ2-5, with 10 bases lining up with TRBD2. The CDR3 consists of 16 residues. V gave up 1 base and J gave up 2 bases; unmatched junction bases: 4. CDR1 and CDR2 (germline): SGHAT, FQNNGV. In DNA form, the CDR3 reads TGTGCCAGCAGCTTAGGTCCTAGCGGGGGACAAGAGACCCAGTACTTC. Translating it yields CASSLGPSGGQETQYF.

The chain uses TRBV5-4 and TRBJ2-6; D unclear. The ends were cut back, 0 bases at V and 0 bases at J, with 13 bases in the middle. The germline CDR1 and CDR2 sequences are SGHNT and YYREEE (reference sequence). This CDR3 comprises 18 residues. CDR3 protein: CASSLAPAPNSGANVLTF. CDR3 DNA: TGTGCCAGCAGCTTGGCTCCAGCACCCAACTCTGGGGCCAACGTCCTGACTTTC.

This clonotype was counted between two and nine times. V usage is TRBV6-2 or TRBV6-3 and J usage is TRBJ2-7; 8 positions match TRBD2. Germline CDR1 reads MNHEY; CDR2 reads SVGEGT. The V gene end was trimmed by 2 bases and the J gene end by 3 bases; junction bases not matched to a gene: 18. CDR3 length: 19 amino acids. This CDR3 reads CASSYARRGASGSYYEQYF. CDR3 nucleotides: TGTGCCAGCAGTTACGCCCGTCGTGGGGCTAGCGGGTCCTACTACGAGCAGTACTTC.

The chain links TRBV28 to TRBJ2-2; 8 positions match TRBD2. The germline V gene encodes CDR1 MDHEN and CDR2 SYDVKM. Trimming cost V 0 bases and J 5 bases; bases outside gene matches: 5. This CDR3 spans 16 amino acids. The CDR3 sequence is CASSLWSGSVTGELFF. The CDR3 DNA reads as TGTGCCAGCAGTTTATGGAGCGGGAGTGTTACCGGGGAGCTGTTTTTT.

This clonotype showed up just a few times. The rearrangement joins TRBV28 to TRBJ1-4; D is undetermined. The CDR3 runs 14 residues. In germline, CDR1 is MDHEN, CDR2 SYDVKM. V gave up 1 base and J gave up 7 bases, with 10 bases separating them. CDR3 amino acids: CASSLFRTGEKLFF. In DNA form, the CDR3 reads TGTGCCAGCAGTTTATTTCGGACGGGTGAAAAACTGTTTTTT.

This chain uses TRBV27 with TRBJ2-7, with D possibly TRBD1 on 7 matching bases. The CDR3 is 16 residues long. Between the trimmed V and J ends, which lost 3 bases and 6 bases, there was a span of 21 bases. CDR1 and CDR2 from the germline V gene are MNHEY and SMNVEV (reference sequence). CDR3 in amino acids: CASSFGAGQLGSEQYF. CDR3 sequence (DNA): TGTGCCAGCAGTTTCGGTGCGGGACAGCTTGGCTCCGAGCAGTACTTC.

The V call is TRBV2, the J call TRBJ2-1, with 8 bases identical to TRBD1. The better agreement between TRBJ2-7 and the DNA end casts doubt on the J call. This CDR3 is built from 15 residues. CDR1 and CDR2 from the germline V gene are SNHLY and FYNNEI. Here the CDR3 DNA reads TGTGCCAGCAGCGACAGGGGCCGCTCCTACAATGAGCAGTACTTC. Its translation is CASSDRGRSYNEQYF.

This clonotype was found a few times. The V call is TRBV2, the J call TRBJ2-3, with a weak D call TRBD2 (6 bases). Germline V gene data show CDR1 as SNHLY and CDR2 as FYNNEI. CDR3 length: 14 amino acids. Deletions cut 6 bases from V and 6 bases from J, with 16 bases between. The CDR3 spells CASRKQAAGDTQYF. In nucleotides, the CDR3 is TGTGCCAGCAGGAAACAGGCGGCGGGGGATACGCAGTATTTT.

This clonotype was detected a few times. The V gene is TRBV12-3 or TRBV12-4, the J gene TRBJ1-4; D not resolved. This CDR3 is 14 amino acids long. Trimming stripped 3 bases from V and 1 base from J, with 6 bases between. Here the CDR3 reads CASSFDLTNEKLFF. DNA for the CDR3: TGTGCCAGCAGTTTTGACTTAACTAATGAAAAACTGTTTTTT.

The chain is built from TRBV20-1 and TRBJ2-1; 7 nucleotides align to TRBD2. The V and J ends lost 0 bases and 2 bases, in that order; junction bases with no gene match: 7. The CDR3 sequence is 16 residues long. Germline-derived CDR1 and CDR2 are DFQATT and SNEGSKA (reference sequence). The CDR3 sequence: CSAREMAGEAYNEQFF. CDR3 nucleotides: TGCAGTGCTAGAGAGATGGCGGGAGAGGCCTACAATGAGCAGTTCTTC.

The J gene is TRBJ2-1, the V gene TRBV25-1, with 12 bases that match TRBD2. Per the germline V gene, CDR1 is MGHDK and CDR2 is SYGVNS. The CDR3 consists of 19 residues. J lost 3 bases, V lost 1 base, and 10 bases had no gene match. CDR3 bases: TGTGCCAGCAGTGAATCGCGCCTAGCGGGAGGGCCGGTCTACAATGAGCAGTTCTTC. Its translation is CASSESRLAGGPVYNEQFF.

This clonotype has more than one count but fewer than ten. The chain combines TRBV6-5 with TRBJ2-2, with D unresolved. The CDR3 spans 14 residues. Germline CDR1 is MNHEY and CDR2 is SVGAGI. V dropped 3 bases and J dropped 2 bases, with 7 bases sitting between them. The CDR3 nucleotides are TGTGCCAGCAGTTATAATGACAACACCGGGGAGCTGTTTTTT. Translation: CASSYNDNTGELFF.

This clonotype was seen only a few times. The rearrangement links TRBV20-1 to TRBJ2-3, with D tentatively TRBD1 (6 bases). CDR1 is DFQATT and CDR2 is SNEGSKA in the germline V gene (reference sequence). The V and J ends lost 5 bases and 4 bases respectively, with 28 bases between them. There are 18 residues in the CDR3. Here the CDR3 DNA reads TGCAGTGCTCGGTCCGGTCAGGGGAGTCTCCTGCACGCAGATACGCAGTATTTT. Encoded protein: CSARSGQGSLLHADTQYF.

The genes are TRBV29-1 and TRBJ2-1; D might be TRBD2 (6 bases). The DNA matches TRBJ2-7 better at its end, which makes the J call doubtful. CDR1 SQVTM and CDR2 ANQGSEA come from the germline V gene. The CDR3 consists of 16 residues. The CDR3 spells CSVCIIAESSYNEQYF. DNA of the CDR3: TGCAGCGTTTGTATTATAGCGGAGAGCTCCTACAATGAGCAGTACTTC.

This clonotype came up a few times. The gene calls are TRBV12-5 and TRBJ1-6; tentative D call: TRBD1 (5 bases). V was pared by 7 bases and J by 7 bases, with 14 bases between. CDR1 is LGHNT, CDR2 FRNRAP, per germline. The CDR3 covers 14 residues. The CDR3 reads CASAETDPNSPLHF. CDR3 DNA sequence: TGTGCTAGTGCCGAGACAGACCCCAATTCACCCCTCCACTTT.

This clonotype was detected a few times. The chain employs TRBV7-2 and TRBJ1-1; no definite D call. Per germline, CDR1 SGHTA and CDR2 FQGNSA. V was clipped by 1 base and J by 1 base, with 10 bases between them. This CDR3 contains 15 residues. The CDR3 sequence is CASSLGVMRNTEAFF. The CDR3 DNA follows: TGTGCCAGCAGCTTAGGTGTGATGAGGAACACTGAAGCTTTCTTT.